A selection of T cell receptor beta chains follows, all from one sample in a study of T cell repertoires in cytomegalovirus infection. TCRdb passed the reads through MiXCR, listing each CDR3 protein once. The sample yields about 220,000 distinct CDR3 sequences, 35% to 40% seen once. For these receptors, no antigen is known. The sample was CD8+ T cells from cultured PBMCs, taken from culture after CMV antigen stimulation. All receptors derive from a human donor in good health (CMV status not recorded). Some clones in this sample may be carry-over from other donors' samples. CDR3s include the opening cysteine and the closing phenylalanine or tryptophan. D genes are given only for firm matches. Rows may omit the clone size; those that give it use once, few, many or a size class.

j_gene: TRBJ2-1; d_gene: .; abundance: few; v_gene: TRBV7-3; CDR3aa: CASSHPGADEQFF; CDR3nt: TGTGCCAGCAGCCACCCAGGCGCCGATGAGCAGTTCTTC
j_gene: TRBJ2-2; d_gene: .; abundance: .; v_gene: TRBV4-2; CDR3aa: CASSQEEEAGELFF; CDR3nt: TGTGCCAGCAGCCAAGAGGAGGAGGCCGGGGAGCTGTTTTTT
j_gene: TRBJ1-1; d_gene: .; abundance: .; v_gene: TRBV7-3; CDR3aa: CASSHGGGSTEAFF; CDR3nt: TGTGCCAGCAGCCACGGAGGGGGTTCTACTGAAGCTTTCTTT
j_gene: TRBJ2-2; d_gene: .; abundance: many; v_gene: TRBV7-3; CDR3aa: CASSLTRVLRGNTGELFF; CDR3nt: TGTGCCAGCAGCTTAACAAGGGTTTTGAGAGGGAACACCGGGGAGCTGTTTTTT
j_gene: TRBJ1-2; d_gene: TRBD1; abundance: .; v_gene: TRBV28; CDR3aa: CASSPTIRTGTGNYGYTF; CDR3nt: TGTGCCAGCAGTCCTACCATAAGAACCGGGACAGGGAACTATGGCTACACCTTC
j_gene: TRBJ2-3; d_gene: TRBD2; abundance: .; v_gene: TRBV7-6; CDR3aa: CASSLDGGGGDTQYF; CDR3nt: TGTGCCAGCAGCTTAGATGGCGGGGGGGGAGATACGCAGTATTTT
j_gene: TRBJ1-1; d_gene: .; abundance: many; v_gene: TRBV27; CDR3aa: CASRQNTEAFF; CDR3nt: TGTGCCAGCAGACAAAACACTGAAGCTTTCTTT
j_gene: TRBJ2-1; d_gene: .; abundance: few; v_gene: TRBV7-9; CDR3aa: CASSLVSGLYNEQFF; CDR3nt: TGTGCCAGCAGCTTAGTTTCAGGGCTCTACAATGAGCAGTTCTTC
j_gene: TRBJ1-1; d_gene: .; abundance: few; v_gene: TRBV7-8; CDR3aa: CASSDTGTLRGAFF; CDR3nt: TGTGCCAGCAGCGATACCGGGACCCTCAGGGGAGCTTTCTTT
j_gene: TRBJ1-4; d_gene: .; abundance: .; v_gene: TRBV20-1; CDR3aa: CSAAGATNEKLFF; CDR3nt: TGCAGTGCTGCAGGGGCAACTAATGAAAAACTGTTTTTT
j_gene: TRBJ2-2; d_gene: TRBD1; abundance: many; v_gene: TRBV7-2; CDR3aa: CASSLYRGGELFF; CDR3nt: TGTGCCAGCAGCCTATACAGGGGCGGGGAGCTGTTTTTT
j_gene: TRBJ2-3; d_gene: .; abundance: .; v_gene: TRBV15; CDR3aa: CATSRRRVTDTQYF; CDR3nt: TGTGCCACCAGCAGACGCAGGGTCACAGATACGCAGTATTTT
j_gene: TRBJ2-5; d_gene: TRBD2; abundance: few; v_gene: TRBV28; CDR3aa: CASSLGLAGRQETQYF; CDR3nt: TGTGCCAGCAGTCTCGGACTAGCGGGACGACAAGAGACCCAGTACTTC
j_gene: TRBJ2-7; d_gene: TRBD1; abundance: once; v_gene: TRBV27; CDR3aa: CASSRDSVYEQYF; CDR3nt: TGTGCCAGCAGTCGGGACAGTGTCTACGAGCAGTACTTC
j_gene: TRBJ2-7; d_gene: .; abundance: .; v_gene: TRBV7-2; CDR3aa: CASSPGYGGFSYEQYF; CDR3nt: TGTGCCAGCAGCCCGGGGTACGGGGGATTCTCCTACGAGCAGTACTTC
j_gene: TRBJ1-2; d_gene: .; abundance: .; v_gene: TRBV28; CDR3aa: CASRGDGLYGYTF; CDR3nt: TGTGCCAGCAGGGGCGACGGACTCTATGGCTACACCTTC
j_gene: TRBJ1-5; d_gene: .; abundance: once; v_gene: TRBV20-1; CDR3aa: CSARDLWGNEPQHF; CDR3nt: TGCAGTGCTAGAGATCTCTGGGGTAATGAGCCCCAGCATTTT
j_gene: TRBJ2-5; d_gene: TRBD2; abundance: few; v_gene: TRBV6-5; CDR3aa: CASSRLAGAETQYF; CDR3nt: TGTGCCAGCAGTAGACTAGCGGGAGCGGAGACCCAGTACTTC
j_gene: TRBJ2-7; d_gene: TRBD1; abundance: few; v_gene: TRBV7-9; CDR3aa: CASSSEFRDRAPLAYEQYF; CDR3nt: TGTGCCAGCAGCTCAGAGTTCCGGGACAGGGCCCCCCTGGCCTACGAGCAGTACTTC
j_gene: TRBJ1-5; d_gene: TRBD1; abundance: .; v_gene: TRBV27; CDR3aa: CASSLSRTGHQPQHF; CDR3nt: TGTGCCAGCAGTTTATCTCGGACAGGGCACCAGCCCCAGCATTTT
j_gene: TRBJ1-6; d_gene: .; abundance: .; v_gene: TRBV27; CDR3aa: CASSLGAGSWNSPLHF; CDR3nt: TGTGCCAGCAGTTTAGGAGCAGGGTCGTGGAATTCACCCCTCCACTTT
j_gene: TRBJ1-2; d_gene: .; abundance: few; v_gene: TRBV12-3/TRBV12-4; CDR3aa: CASSLPPGGYTF; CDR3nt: TGTGCCAGCAGTCTGCCCCCGGGAGGCTACACCTTC
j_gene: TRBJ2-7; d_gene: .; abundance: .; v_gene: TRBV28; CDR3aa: CASNRLRHAKVVEQYF; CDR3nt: TGTGCCAGCAATAGACTCAGACACGCCAAGGTTGTGGAGCAGTACTTC
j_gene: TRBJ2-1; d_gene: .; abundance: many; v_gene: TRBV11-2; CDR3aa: CASSLAITNNEQFF; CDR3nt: TGTGCCAGCAGCTTAGCGATTACGAACAATGAGCAGTTCTTC
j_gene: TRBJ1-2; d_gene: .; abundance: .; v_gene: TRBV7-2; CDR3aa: CASSLVTANYGYTF; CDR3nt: TGTGCCAGCAGCTTAGTTACAGCTAACTATGGCTACACCTTC
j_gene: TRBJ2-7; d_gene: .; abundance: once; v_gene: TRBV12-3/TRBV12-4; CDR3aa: CASSLAEAQNVYEQYF; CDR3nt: TGTGCCAGCAGTTTGGCAGAAGCCCAAAACGTCTACGAGCAGTACTTC
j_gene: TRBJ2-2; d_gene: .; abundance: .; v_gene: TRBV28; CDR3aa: CASSPTRTTGELFF; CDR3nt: TGTGCCAGCAGTCCCACGCGGACAACCGGGGAGCTGTTTTTT
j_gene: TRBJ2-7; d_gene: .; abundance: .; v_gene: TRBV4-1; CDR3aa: CASSQQGRTYEQYF; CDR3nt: TGCGCCAGCAGCCAACAAGGACGGACCTACGAGCAGTACTTC
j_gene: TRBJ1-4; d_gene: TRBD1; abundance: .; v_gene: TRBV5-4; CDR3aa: CASSSTGFDEKLFF; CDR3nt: TGTGCCAGCAGCTCGACAGGGTTTGATGAAAAACTGTTTTTT
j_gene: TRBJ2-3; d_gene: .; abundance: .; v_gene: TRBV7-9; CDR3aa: CASLTGPHADTQYF; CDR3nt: TGTGCCAGCTTAACAGGCCCCCACGCAGATACGCAGTATTTT
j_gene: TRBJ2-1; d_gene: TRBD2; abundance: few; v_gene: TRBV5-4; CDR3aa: CASSLAGASYNEQFF; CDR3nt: TGTGCCAGCAGCTTAGCGGGGGCCTCCTACAATGAGCAGTTCTTC
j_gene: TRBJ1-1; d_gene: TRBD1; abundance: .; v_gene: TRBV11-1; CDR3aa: CASSLVIGTGVDTEAFF; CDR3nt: TGTGCCAGCAGCTTAGTGATCGGGACAGGGGTGGACACTGAAGCTTTCTTT
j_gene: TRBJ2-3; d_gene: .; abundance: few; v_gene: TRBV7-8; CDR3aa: CASSPSPPDTQYF; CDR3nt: TGTGCCAGCAGCCCGTCCCCCCCAGATACGCAGTATTTT
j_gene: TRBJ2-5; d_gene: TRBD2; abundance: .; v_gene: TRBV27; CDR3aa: CASRPSGGGETQYF; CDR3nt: TGTGCCAGCAGACCTAGCGGGGGGGGCGAGACCCAGTACTTC
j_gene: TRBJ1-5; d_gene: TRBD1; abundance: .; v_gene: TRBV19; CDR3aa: CASSADREGANQPQHF; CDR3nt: TGTGCCAGTAGTGCAGACAGGGAAGGCGCCAATCAGCCCCAGCATTTT
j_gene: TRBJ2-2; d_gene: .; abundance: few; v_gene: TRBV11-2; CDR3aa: CASSSPGGANTGELFF; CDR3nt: TGTGCCAGCAGCTCCCCAGGGGGGGCCAACACCGGGGAGCTGTTTTTT
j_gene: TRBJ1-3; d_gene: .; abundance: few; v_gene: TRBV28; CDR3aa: CASSFAGENSGNTIYF; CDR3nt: TGTGCCAGCAGTTTCGCAGGCGAAAACTCTGGAAACACCATATATTTT